These T cell receptor beta chains were read from a single sample in a study of cytomegalovirus exposure and HLA in healthy donors. This table comes from immunoSEQ multiplex PCR, and its TCRdb copy is limited to in-frame clones, with some not included. Among 110,000 or so clones listed, around 75% were seen once. The sequencing input was PBMCs. Every receptor here comes from a man aged 25-45 years in good health and CMV-seronegative. Each CDR3 is given with its conserved first and last residue. Each record gives: D gene, clone size, J gene, V gene, CDR3 DNA, CDR3 protein. D genes are given only for firm matches. Not every row has a clone size; where given, it reads once, few, many or a size class.

d_call: TRBD2
clone_size: .
j_call: TRBJ2-2
v_call: TRBV10-3
cdr3_nt: TGTGCCATCAGTGGCGGGAGAACCGGGGAGCTGTTTTTT
cdr3_aa: CAISGGRTGELFF

d_call: TRBD2
clone_size: few
j_call: TRBJ2-1
v_call: TRBV4-3
cdr3_nt: TGCGCCAGCAGCCAAGGGGGACTAGCGGGTCCCAATGAGCAGTTCTTC
cdr3_aa: CASSQGGLAGPNEQFF

d_call: TRBD2
clone_size: .
j_call: TRBJ2-1
v_call: TRBV6-4
cdr3_nt: TGTGCCAGCAGTCCCAGGACTAGCGGGAACAATGAGCAGTTCTTC
cdr3_aa: CASSPRTSGNNEQFF

d_call: .
clone_size: .
j_call: TRBJ1-5
v_call: TRBV6-1
cdr3_nt: TGTGCCAGCACGACACTCTATAGCAATCAGCCCCAGCATTTT
cdr3_aa: CASTTLYSNQPQHF

d_call: TRBD2
clone_size: .
j_call: TRBJ2-1
v_call: TRBV9
cdr3_nt: TGTGCCAGCAGCGTGGCGGGAGACTCCTACAATGAGCAGTTCTTC
cdr3_aa: CASSVAGDSYNEQFF

d_call: TRBD2
clone_size: .
j_call: TRBJ2-7
v_call: TRBV28
cdr3_nt: TGTGCCAGCAGTCCTGGGACTAGCGGGAGCTACGAGCAGTACTTC
cdr3_aa: CASSPGTSGSYEQYF

d_call: .
clone_size: .
j_call: TRBJ1-2
v_call: TRBV5-1
cdr3_nt: TGCGCCAGCAGCTTGCCAGACTATGGCTACACCTTC
cdr3_aa: CASSLPDYGYTF

d_call: .
clone_size: few
j_call: TRBJ2-4
v_call: TRBV4-1
cdr3_nt: TGCGCCAGCAGCCAAGTCATACAGGGAGACATTCAGTACTTC
cdr3_aa: CASSQVIQGDIQYF

d_call: TRBD2
clone_size: .
j_call: TRBJ2-1
v_call: TRBV7-9
cdr3_nt: TGTGCCAGCAGCCCAGCCGGGACTAAGCAGTTCTTC
cdr3_aa: CASSPAGTKQFF

d_call: TRBD2
clone_size: .
j_call: TRBJ2-1
v_call: TRBV7-2
cdr3_nt: TGTGCCAGCAGAGTCGGGGGTCTAGCGGGGGGCCCCAACCAGTTCTTC
cdr3_aa: CASRVGGLAGGPNQFF

d_call: .
clone_size: .
j_call: TRBJ2-7
v_call: TRBV7-8
cdr3_nt: TGTGCCAGCAGCTTGTGGGGCGACACCTCGTACGAGCAGTACTTC
cdr3_aa: CASSLWGDTSYEQYF

d_call: .
clone_size: .
j_call: TRBJ2-3
v_call: TRBV28
cdr3_nt: TGTGCCAGCAGTTTATTTCACAAGGGAGGTACGCAGTATTTT
cdr3_aa: CASSLFHKGGTQYF